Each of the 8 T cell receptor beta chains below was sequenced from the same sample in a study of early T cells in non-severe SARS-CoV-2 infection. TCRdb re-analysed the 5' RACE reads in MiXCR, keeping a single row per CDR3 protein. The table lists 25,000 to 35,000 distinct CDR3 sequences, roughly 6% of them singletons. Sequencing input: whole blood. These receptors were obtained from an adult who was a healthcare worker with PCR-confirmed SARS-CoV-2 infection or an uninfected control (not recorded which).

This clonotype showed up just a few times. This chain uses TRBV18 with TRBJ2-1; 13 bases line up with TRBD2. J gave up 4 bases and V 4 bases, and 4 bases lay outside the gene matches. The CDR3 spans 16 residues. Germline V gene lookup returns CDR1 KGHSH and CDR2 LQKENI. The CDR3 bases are TGTGCCAGCTCACGGACTAGCGGGAGTGGGTACAATGAGCAGTTCTTC. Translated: CASSRTSGSGYNEQFF.

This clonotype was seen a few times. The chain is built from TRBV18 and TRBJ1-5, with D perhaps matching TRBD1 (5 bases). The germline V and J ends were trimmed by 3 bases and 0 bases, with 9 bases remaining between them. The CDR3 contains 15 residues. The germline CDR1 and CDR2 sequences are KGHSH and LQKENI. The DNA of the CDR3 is TGTGCCAGCTCACCGTTTCAGGGTAGCAATCAGCCCCAGCATTTT. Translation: CASSPFQGSNQPQHF.

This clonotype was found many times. Here the CDR3 DNA reads TGTGCCATCAGTGACAGGGGGCAGACCCAGTACTTC. Protein product: CAISDRGQTQYF. This chain uses TRBV10-3 with TRBJ2-5; 8 bases are a match to TRBD1. CDR3 length equals 12 residues. With 3 bases clipped from V and 6 bases from J, the junction kept 0 bases outside the gene matches. CDR1 is ENHRY, CDR2 SYGVKD, per germline.

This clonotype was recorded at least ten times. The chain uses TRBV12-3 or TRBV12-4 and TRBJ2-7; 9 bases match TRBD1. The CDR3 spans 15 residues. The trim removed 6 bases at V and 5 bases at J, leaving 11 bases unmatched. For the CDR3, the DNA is TGTGCCAGCAGGGGACAGGGTGTATGGCCCCACGAGCAGTACTTC. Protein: CASRGQGVWPHEQYF.

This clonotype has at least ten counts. The CDR3: CAWSGTGGKVEAFF. The CDR3 DNA follows: TGTGCCTGGAGTGGGACAGGGGGAAAGGTTGAAGCTTTCTTT. The V call is TRBV30, the J call TRBJ1-1; 10 bases agree with TRBD1. CDR3 length: 14 amino acids. V dropped 1 base and J dropped 7; count of bases not matched to a gene: 6. Germline lookup yields CDR1 GTSNPN and CDR2 SVGIG (reference sequence).

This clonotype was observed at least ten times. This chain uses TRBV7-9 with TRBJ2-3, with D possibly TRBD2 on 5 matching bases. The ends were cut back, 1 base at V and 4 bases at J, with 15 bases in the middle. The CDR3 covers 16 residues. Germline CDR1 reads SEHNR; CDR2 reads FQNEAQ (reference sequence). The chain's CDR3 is CASSLGSEGPADTQYF. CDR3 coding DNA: TGTGCCAGCAGCTTAGGTTCTGAGGGCCCGGCAGATACGCAGTATTTT.

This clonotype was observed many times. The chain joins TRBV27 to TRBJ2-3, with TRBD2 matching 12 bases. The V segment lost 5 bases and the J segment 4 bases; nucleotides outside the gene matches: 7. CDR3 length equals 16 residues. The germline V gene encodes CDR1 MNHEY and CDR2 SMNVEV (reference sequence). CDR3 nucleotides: TGTGCCAGCAGTAGATCCGGGACTAGCGGGTCAGATACGCAGTATTTT. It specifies CASSRSGTSGSDTQYF.

The CDR3 region is CASSLVNIRTEAFF. CDR3 nucleotides: TGTGCCAGCAGCTTAGTAAACATAAGGACTGAAGCTTTCTTT. J is TRBJ1-1 and V is TRBV7-9, with no clear D. Trimming pared 1 base from V and 5 bases from J, leaving 11 bases between. The CDR3 totals 14 residues. Germline V gene lookup returns CDR1 SEHNR and CDR2 FQNEAQ (reference sequence).